Sequencing of this T cell receptor (beta chain) was carried out in a study of cytomegalovirus exposure and HLA in healthy donors. Measured with immunoSEQ multiplex PCR; TCRdb has only the in-frame clones, and not every one. The table shows 200,000 to 300,000 clones, with about 92% occurring only once. Overall study findings and caveats: There were some public TCRs occurring in many donors, but most TCR sequences were rare.

Regarding this clone: Its antigen is unidentified.

Trimming took off 8 bases at V and 6 bases at J, with 16 bases between the two ends. The germline CDR1 and CDR2 sequences are MNHEY and SVGAGI. The CDR3 has 13 amino acids. The rearrangement joins TRBV6-5 to TRBJ1-1, with D perhaps matching TRBD1 (6 bases). What was sequenced was PBMCs. The clonotype was recovered from a young woman in good health and CMV-seronegative. CDR3 sequence (DNA): TGTGCCAGCGGGACCGGGGGGGCCGCTGAAGCTTTCTTT. This encodes CASGTGGAAEAFF.